The 17 T cell receptor beta chains listed next were all sequenced from one sample in a study of CD8 T cells in ankylosing spondylitis. TCRdb independently ran MiXCR on the 5' RACE reads; one entry per CDR3 protein. The sample records approximately 290,000 distinct CDR3 sequences, less than 25% being singletons. The sequencing input was blood, either unsorted or a sorted T cell fraction (not recorded which). Receptors were obtained from a female donor with ankylosing spondylitis or in good health (not recorded which).

Ten or more counts support this clonotype. The V and J genes are TRBV3-1 and TRBJ2-1; D is uncertain. This CDR3 is 14 amino acids long. The V end lost 3 bases, the J end lost 7 bases, and 13 bases lay between the germline ends. In germline, CDR1 is LGHDT, CDR2 YNNKEL (reference sequence). This CDR3 reads CASSHPLPTNEQFF. CDR3 DNA sequence: TGTGCCAGCAGCCACCCTCTCCCAACTAATGAGCAGTTCTTC.

This chain uses TRBV11-2 with TRBJ2-3; TRBD2 is a possible D gene (5 bases). V gave up 4 bases and J gave up 4 bases, with 18 bases separating them. This CDR3 comprises 16 residues. Per the germline V gene, CDR1 is SGHAT and CDR2 is FQNNGV. This chain's CDR3 is CASSSYGDLGSDTQYF. CDR3 in DNA: TGTGCCAGCAGCTCCTACGGGGATCTAGGCTCAGATACGCAGTATTTT.

The chain couples TRBV7-2 to TRBJ1-1; D gene unclear. Germline lookup yields CDR1 SGHTA and CDR2 FQGNSA. The CDR3 covers 12 residues. V gave up 4 bases and J gave up 1 base, with 4 bases separating them. The DNA of the CDR3 is TGTGCCAGCAGCTGGCGGAACACTGAAGCTTTCTTT. This gives the protein CASSWRNTEAFF.

This clonotype was seen many times. The rearrangement links TRBV29-1 to TRBJ2-7; 8 nucleotides line up with TRBD2. After removal of 4 bases from V and 1 base from J, the junction contained 3 bases not matched to a gene. This CDR3 is 13 amino acids long. Looked up from germline, CDR1 is SQVTM and CDR2 is ANQGSEA. CDR3 amino acids: CSVAGRASYEQYF. The DNA of the CDR3 is TGCAGCGTTGCCGGGAGGGCATCCTACGAGCAGTACTTC.

The chain is built from TRBV6-2 or TRBV6-3 and TRBJ2-7, with D possibly matching TRBD2 (5 bases). This CDR3 contains 13 residues. Germline V gives CDR1 MNHEY, CDR2 SVGEGT. V was pared by 6 bases and J by 6 bases, with 15 bases between. The CDR3 is CASSHGGRGEQYF. For the CDR3, the DNA is TGTGCCAGCAGCCACGGTGGGAGAGGCGAGCAGTACTTC.

The chain joins TRBV20-1 to TRBJ2-3; TRBD2 aligns across 9 bases. CDR1 is DFQATT and CDR2 is SNEGSKA in the germline V gene (reference sequence). The J segment lost 2 bases and the V segment lost 0 bases, leaving 9 bases of the junction unmatched. The CDR3 length is 17 residues. The CDR3, as DNA: TGCAGTGCTAGAGACTGGGGCGGGAGGGGTAACACAGATACGCAGTATTTT. It specifies CSARDWGGRGNTDTQYF.

This clonotype was detected a few times. The chain couples TRBV7-8 to TRBJ2-5, with no clear D. V was trimmed by 3 bases and J by 3 bases, leaving 14 bases between them. Germline values: CDR1 SGHVS, CDR2 FQNEAQ. This CDR3 is built from 15 residues. The CDR3 coding sequence is TGTGCCAGCAGCTTCGGCTTCGAGCCAGAAGAGACCCAGTACTTC. It is translated as CASSFGFEPEETQYF.

This clonotype has more than one count but fewer than ten. The chain has TRBV20-1 and TRBJ2-4, with 9 bases aligning to TRBD1. V shed 1 base and J 9 bases; nucleotides not matched to a gene: 13. The germline CDR1 and CDR2 sequences are DFQATT and SNEGSKA (reference sequence). This CDR3 contains 16 residues. The CDR3 is CSARVVYGTGNPIQYF. The CDR3, as DNA: TGCAGTGCTAGAGTCGTTTACGGGACAGGGAATCCCATTCAGTACTTC.

This clonotype was picked up many times. The genes are TRBV10-3 and TRBJ2-2; tentative D call: TRBD1 (6 bases). Germline CDR1 and CDR2: ENHRY and SYGVKD. Trimming pared 3 bases from V and 0 bases from J, leaving 11 bases between. CDR3 length: 16 residues. DNA of the CDR3: TGTGCCATCAGTGACCCACAGGGATCGAACACCGGGGAGCTGTTTTTT. Its protein is CAISDPQGSNTGELFF.

CDR3 in amino acids: CATSKGSLEKLFF. The CDR3, as DNA: TGTGCCACTTCAAAGGGCAGTTTAGAAAAACTGTTTTTT. This rearrangement joins TRBV12-3 or TRBV12-4 to TRBJ1-4; D is ambiguous. The CDR3 totals 13 residues. V shed 10 bases and J shed 8 bases, with 17 bases lying between them.

This clonotype was observed a handful of times. J is TRBJ2-1 and V is TRBV11-1, with TRBD1 matching over 9 bases. Trimming at V came to 6 bases and at J to 8 bases, leaving 11 bases not matched to a gene. From germline, CDR1 is SGHAT and CDR2 FQDESV (reference sequence). This CDR3 region has 15 residues. The CDR3 nucleotides read TGTGCCAGCAGGAACCCGGGACAGGGTTTACATGAGCAGTTCTTC. Translating it yields CASRNPGQGLHEQFF.

The rearrangement uses TRBV10-3 and TRBJ1-1; a possible D gene is TRBD1 (6 bases). The CDR3 runs to 12 residues. V was shortened by 10 bases and J by 1 base, with 10 bases between the two germline ends. CDR1 is ENHRY and CDR2 is SYGVKD in the germline V gene. The CDR3 DNA reads TGTGCCACCGGGGGCAGGAACACTGAAGCTTTCTTT. Translated, it gives CATGGRNTEAFF.

This clonotype has more than one count but fewer than ten. This sequence joins TRBV25-1 and TRBJ2-1; possible D gene TRBD1, 7 bases. Trimming left V 5 bases short and J 8 bases short, with 19 bases between. CDR1 MGHDK and CDR2 SYGVNS come from the germline V gene. The CDR3 spans 15 residues. Here the CDR3 reads CASSTLTRGADEQFF. The CDR3 DNA is TGTGCCAGCAGTACGTTGACCAGGGGGGCGGATGAGCAGTTCTTC.

The V gene is TRBV20-1, the J gene TRBJ2-1; D assignment may be TRBD1 or TRBD2 (5 bases each). Germline CDR1 reads DFQATT; CDR2 reads SNEGSKA (reference sequence). The CDR3 totals 12 residues. V lost 5 bases and J lost 10, with 15 bases in between. The CDR3 is CSAPTRGDEQFF. CDR3 nucleotides: TGCAGTGCTCCAACAAGGGGAGACGAGCAGTTCTTC.

This clonotype has only a few counts. The rearrangement links TRBV12-2 to TRBJ2-1; the listed D gene, TRBD1, was not tested against the DNA. TRBV12-2 is deemed a pseudogene. CDR3 length: 14 residues. CDR3 amino acids: CASRGGLRYNEQFF. CDR3 nucleotides: TGTGCAAGTCGCGGGGGGCTGAGGTACAATGAGCAGTTCTTC.

This clonotype was seen repeatedly, ten times or more. This sequence joins TRBV29-1 and TRBJ1-5; a weak D match, TRBD1 (5 bases). The germline V gene has CDR1 SQVTM and CDR2 ANQGSEA. Trimming removed 5 bases at V and 7 bases at J, with 15 bases between. CDR3 length: 13 amino acids. The DNA for the CDR3 is TGCAGCGTTTCGGTAGGGGTTGGCCAGCCCCAGCATTTT. The encoded protein is CSVSVGVGQPQHF.

This clonotype occurred a few times. The gene calls are TRBV10-2 and TRBJ1-1; D is uncertain. Germline V lookup: CDR1 WSHSY, CDR2 SAAADI. Trimming pared 2 bases from V and 10 bases from J, leaving 11 bases between. The length of the CDR3 is 12 residues. The CDR3 sequence: CASSEGVGLAFF. DNA for the CDR3: TGCGCCAGCAGTGAGGGGGTCGGCCTAGCTTTCTTT.